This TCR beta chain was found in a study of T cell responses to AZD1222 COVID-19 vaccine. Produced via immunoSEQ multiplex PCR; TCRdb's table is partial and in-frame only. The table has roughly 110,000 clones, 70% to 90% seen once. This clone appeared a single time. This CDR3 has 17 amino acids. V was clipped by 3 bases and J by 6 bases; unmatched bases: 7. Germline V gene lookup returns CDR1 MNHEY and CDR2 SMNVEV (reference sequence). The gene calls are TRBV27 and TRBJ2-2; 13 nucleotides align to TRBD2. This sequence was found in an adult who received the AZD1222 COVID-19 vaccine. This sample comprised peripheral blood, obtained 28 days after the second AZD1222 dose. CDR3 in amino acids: CASSFGLAGEVAGELFF. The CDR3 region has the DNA TGTGCCAGCAGTTTTGGACTAGCGGGGGAGGTTGCCGGGGAGCTGTTTTTT.